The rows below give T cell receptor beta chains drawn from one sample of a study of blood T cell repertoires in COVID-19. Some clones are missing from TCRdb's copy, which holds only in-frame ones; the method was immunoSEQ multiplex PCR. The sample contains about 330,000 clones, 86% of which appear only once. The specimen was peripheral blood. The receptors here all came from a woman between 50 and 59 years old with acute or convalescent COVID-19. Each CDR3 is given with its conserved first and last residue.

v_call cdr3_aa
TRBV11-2 CASSLGGRDNEQFF
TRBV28 CASSFPGFSYEQYF
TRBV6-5 CASSKPSGSYEQYF
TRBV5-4 CASSLATGGRAWNEQFF
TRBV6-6 CASSLTSGAYNEQFF
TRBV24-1 CATSDSGRTYEQYF
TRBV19 CASTGVKETQYF
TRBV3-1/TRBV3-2 CASSQEGDKDTEAFF
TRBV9 CASSVSAQGGADTQYF
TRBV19 CASSGQGGTGNTIYF
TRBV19 CASSPSGYLTDTQYF
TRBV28 CASGPPDRVLNQPQHF
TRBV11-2 CASSSILRDRGGPYEQYF
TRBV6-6 CASSPDRGDPYEQYF
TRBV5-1 CASSWSGGGYTF
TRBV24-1 CATSDGTSGRFHEQYF
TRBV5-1 CASSLAQSLSYEQYF
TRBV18 CASSPRAGLDSTDTQYF
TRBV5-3 CARSSQESSYNEQFF
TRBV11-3 CASSLRRGQGSYEQYF
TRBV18 CASFQFPTERGWFF
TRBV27 CASSNRGLEGNTIYF
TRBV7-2 CASSLAGLAVGLDTQYF
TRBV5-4 CASRRAGGRYGYTF
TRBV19 CASSIREARNQPQHF
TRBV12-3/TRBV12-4 CASRWTDFYEQYF
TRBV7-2 CASSPPRGTSGSRETQYF
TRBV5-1 CASSFLAGESGELFF
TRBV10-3 CAIAEDQPQHF
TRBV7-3 CATSDRGQDTQYF
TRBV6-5 CASSPRRVSGEAFF
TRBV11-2 CASLVSGSDEQFF
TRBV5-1 CASSLQGNEQYF
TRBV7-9 CASSFWAGGRGTEAFF
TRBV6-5 CASSPQTKQETQYF
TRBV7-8 CASSNMPQGTEQYF
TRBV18 CASSALLAKQETQYF
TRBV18 CASSPPGGNSRYEQYF
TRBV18 CASSLPGQGAGDTEAFF
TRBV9 CASSVEGTSEQYF
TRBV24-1 CATSDGQGSGEAFF
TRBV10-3 CAAGPTGANVLTF
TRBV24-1 CATSEPDSAGANVLTF
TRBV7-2 CASSANLGGGYTF
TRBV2 CAGGPQGKGKLFF
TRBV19 CASSIDLGTGVLYEQYF
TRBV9 CASSAPLGGPSYNEQFF
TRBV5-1 CASSFASGDYGYTF
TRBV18 CASSYNRAGELFF
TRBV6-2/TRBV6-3 CASSYLGLAGGDEQFF
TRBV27 CASSQRGPVVIYEQYF
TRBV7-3 CASSLTRVADTQYF
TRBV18 CASSPPQGLDEKLFF
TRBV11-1 CASSLTSGAYEQYF
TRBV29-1 CSVATGDEQFF
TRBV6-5 CASNEGARNLGGAFF
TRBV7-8 CASSLGQNNEQFF
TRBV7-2 CASSLARHNQPQHF
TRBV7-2 CASSLAAAGETYEQYF